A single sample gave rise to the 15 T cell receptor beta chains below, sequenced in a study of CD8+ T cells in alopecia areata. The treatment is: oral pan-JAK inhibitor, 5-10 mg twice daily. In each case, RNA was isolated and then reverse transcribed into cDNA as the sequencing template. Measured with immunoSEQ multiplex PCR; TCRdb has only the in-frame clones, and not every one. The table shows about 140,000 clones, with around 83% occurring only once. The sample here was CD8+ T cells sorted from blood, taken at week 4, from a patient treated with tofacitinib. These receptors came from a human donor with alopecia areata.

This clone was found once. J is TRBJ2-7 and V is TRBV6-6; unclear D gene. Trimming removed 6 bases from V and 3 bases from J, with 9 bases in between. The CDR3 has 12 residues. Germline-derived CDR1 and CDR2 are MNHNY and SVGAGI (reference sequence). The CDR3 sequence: CASREEIYEQYF. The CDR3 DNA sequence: TGTGCCAGCAGGGAAGAAATCTACGAGCAGTACTTC.

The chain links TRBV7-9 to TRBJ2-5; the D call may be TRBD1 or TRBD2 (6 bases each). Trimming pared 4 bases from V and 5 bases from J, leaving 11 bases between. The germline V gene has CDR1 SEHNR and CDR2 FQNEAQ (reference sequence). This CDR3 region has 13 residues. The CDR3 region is CASSSEGEETQYF. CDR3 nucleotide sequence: TGTGCCAGCAGCTCGGAGGGGGAGGAGACCCAGTACTTC. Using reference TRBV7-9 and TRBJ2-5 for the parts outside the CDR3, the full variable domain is DTGVSQNPRHKITKRGQNVTFRCDPISEHNRLYWYRQTLGQGPEFLTYFQNEAQLEKSRLLSDRFSAERPKGSFSTLEIQRTEQGDSAMYLCASSSEGEETQYFGPGTRLLVL.

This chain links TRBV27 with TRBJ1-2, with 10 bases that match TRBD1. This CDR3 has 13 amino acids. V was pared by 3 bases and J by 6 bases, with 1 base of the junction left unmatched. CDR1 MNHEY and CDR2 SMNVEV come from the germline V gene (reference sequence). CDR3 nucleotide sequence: TGTGCCAGCAGTTTCGGGACAGGGGATGGCTACACCTTC. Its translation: CASSFGTGDGYTF.

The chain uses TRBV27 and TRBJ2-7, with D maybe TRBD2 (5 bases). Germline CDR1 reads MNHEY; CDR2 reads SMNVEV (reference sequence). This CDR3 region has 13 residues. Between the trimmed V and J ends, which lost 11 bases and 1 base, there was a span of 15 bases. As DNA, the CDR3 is TGTGCCGCCCGTGGAGGACGATCCTACGAGCAGTACTTC. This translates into CAARGGRSYEQYF.

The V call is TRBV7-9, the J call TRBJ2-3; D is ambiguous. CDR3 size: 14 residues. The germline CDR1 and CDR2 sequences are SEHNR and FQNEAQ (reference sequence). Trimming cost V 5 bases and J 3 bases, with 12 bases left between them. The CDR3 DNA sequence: TGTGCCAGCAGCGTCCAATTTCGGACAGATACGCAGTATTTT. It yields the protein CASSVQFRTDTQYF.

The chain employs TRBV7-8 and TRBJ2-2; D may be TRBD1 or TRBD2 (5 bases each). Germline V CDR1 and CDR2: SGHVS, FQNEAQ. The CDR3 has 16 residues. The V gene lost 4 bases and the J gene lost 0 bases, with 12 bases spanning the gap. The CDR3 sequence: CASSWGSETNTGELFF. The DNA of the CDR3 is TGTGCCAGCAGCTGGGGGAGCGAAACGAACACCGGGGAGCTGTTTTTT. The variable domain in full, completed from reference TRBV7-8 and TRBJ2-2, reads GAGVSQSPRYKVAKRGQDVALRCDPISGHVSLFWYQQALGQGPEFLTYFQNEAQLDKSGLPSDRFFAERPEGSVSTLKIQRTQQEDSAVYLCASSWGSETNTGELFFGEGSRLTVL.

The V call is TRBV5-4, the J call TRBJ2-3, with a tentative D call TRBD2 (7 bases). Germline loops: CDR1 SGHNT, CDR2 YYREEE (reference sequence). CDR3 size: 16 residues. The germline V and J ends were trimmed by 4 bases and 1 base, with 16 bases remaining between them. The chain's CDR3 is CASSPGGRGRTDTQYF. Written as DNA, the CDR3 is TGTGCCAGCAGCCCCGGGGGGCGGGGCCGCACAGATACGCAGTATTTT.

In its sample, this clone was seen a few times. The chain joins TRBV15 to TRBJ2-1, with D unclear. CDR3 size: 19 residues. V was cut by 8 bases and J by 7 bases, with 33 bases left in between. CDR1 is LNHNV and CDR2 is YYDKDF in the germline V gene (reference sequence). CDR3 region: CATCPADTPDRILRNEQFF. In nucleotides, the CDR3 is TGTGCCACCTGCCCAGCAGACACCCCGGACCGTATCCTGAGGAATGAGCAGTTCTTC.

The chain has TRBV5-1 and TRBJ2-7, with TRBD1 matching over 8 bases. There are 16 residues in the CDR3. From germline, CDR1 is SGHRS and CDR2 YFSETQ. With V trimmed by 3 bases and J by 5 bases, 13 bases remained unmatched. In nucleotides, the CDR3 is TGCGCCAGCAGCTCCACCGGACAGGGACACGCCGACGAGCAGTACTTC. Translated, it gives CASSSTGQGHADEQYF.

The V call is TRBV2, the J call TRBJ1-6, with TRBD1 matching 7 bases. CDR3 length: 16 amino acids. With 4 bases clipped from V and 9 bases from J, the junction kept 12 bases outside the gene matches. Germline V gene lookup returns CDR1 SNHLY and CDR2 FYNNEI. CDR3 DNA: TGTGCCAGCAGTGGTCTCCCAGGGGGTTTTAGTTCACCCCTCCACTTT. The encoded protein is CASSGLPGGFSSPLHF.

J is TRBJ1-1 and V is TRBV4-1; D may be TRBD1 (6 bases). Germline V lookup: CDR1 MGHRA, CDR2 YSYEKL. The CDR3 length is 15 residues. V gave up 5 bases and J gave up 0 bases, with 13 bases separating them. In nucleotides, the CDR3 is TGCGCCAGCAGCAACCTGGGGACAATGAACACTGAAGCTTTCTTT. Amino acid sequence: CASSNLGTMNTEAFF.

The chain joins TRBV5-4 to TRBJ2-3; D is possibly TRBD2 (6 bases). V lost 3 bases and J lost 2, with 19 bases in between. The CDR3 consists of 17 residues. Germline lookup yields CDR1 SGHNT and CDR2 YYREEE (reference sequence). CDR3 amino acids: CASSSQEGYLSTDTQYF. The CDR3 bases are TGTGCCAGCAGCTCTCAGGAGGGGTATCTTTCCACAGATACGCAGTATTTT.

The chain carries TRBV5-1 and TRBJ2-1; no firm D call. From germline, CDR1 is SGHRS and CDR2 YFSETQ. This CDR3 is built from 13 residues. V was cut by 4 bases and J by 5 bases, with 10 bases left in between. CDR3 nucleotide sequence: TGCGCCAGCAGCGAATCACTTAACAATGAGCAGTTCTTC. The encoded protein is CASSESLNNEQFF.

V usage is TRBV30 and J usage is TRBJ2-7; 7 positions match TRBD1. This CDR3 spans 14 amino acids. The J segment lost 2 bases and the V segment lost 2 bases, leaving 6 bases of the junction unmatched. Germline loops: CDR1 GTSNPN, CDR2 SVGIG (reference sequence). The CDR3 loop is CAWSKGQGAYEQYF. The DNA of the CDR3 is TGTGCCTGGAGTAAGGGGCAGGGGGCCTACGAGCAGTACTTC.

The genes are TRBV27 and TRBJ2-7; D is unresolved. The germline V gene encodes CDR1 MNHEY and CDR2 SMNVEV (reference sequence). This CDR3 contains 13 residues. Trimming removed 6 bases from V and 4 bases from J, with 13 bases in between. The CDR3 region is CASSPLGPYEQYF. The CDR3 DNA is TGTGCCAGCAGCCCTCTAGGTCCGTACGAGCAGTACTTC.